The subject of this entry is one T cell receptor (beta chain). This entry is derived from a study of resident and recirculating memory T cells in vitiligo. Libraries were prepared by immunoSEQ multiplex PCR; TCRdb keeps only in-frame clonotypes and omits some of them. The sample carries fewer than 85,000 clones, 92% recorded once. The TCR comes from a male donor with vitiligo. Sequencing was carried out using blood.

The CDR3 coding sequence is TGTGCCAGCAGTGAAGGGGGCAGCCGAAACACCATATATTTT. Encoded protein: CASSEGGSRNTIYF. The chain has TRBV6-1 and TRBJ1-3, with D possibly TRBD1 on 5 matching bases. The CDR3 spans 14 residues. The V gene's germline CDR1 is MNHNS and CDR2 SASEGT. Trimming removed 1 base at V and 5 bases at J, with 9 bases between.